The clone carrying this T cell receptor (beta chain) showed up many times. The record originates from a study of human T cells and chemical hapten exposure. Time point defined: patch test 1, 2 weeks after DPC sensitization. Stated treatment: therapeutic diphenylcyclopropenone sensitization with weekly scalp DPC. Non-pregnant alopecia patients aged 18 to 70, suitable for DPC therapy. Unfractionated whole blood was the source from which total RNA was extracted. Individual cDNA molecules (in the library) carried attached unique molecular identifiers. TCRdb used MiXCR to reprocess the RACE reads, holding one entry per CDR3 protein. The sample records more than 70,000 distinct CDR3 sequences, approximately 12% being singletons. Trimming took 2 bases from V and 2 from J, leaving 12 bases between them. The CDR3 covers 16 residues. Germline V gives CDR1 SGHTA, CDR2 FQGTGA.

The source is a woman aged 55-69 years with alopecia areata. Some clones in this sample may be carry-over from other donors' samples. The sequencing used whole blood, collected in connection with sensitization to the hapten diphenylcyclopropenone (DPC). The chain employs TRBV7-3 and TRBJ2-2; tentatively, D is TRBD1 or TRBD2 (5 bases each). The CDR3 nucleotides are TGTGCCAGCAGCTTATTAACGGGGCCCAACACCGGGGAGCTGTTTTTT. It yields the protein CASSLLTGPNTGELFF.